Listed below are T cell receptor beta chains from one sample, sequenced in a study of cytomegalovirus exposure and HLA in healthy donors. Here immunoSEQ multiplex PCR was the method, and the copy in TCRdb shows in-frame clones only, minus some. The data hold 140,000 or so clones, with 82% observed a single time. Sequenced material: PBMCs. The receptors were gathered from a woman aged 60 to 75 in good health and CMV-seropositive. The CDR3 runs from the conserved cysteine through the conserved F or W. The order of the fields is J gene, clone size, V gene, D gene, CDR3 protein, CDR3 DNA. The D gene is left open where the match is weak. Size tells how often a clone was seen (once, few, many) or the class of an expanded clone, and some rows leave it out.

TRBJ1-3,NA,TRBV7-2,NA,CASSYVLRQTGNTIYF,TGTGCCAGCAGCTATGTCTTGCGACAGACCGGAAACACCATATATTTT
TRBJ2-2,few,TRBV5-4,TRBD1,CASSLAGTGKAGELFF,TGTGCCAGCAGCTTGGCCGGGACAGGGAAAGCCGGGGAGCTGTTTTTT
TRBJ2-3,NA,TRBV6-1,NA,CASSEFGTDTQYF,TGTGCCAGCAGTGAATTCGGGACAGATACGCAGTATTTT
TRBJ2-2,NA,TRBV19,TRBD2,CASSTLAAGELFF,TGTGCCAGTAGTACTCTAGCGGCCGGGGAGCTGTTTTTT
TRBJ2-7,NA,TRBV12-2,NA,CASRLASSGYEQYF,TGTGCAAGTCGCTTAGCGTCTAGCGGCTACGAGCAGTACTTC
TRBJ1-5,NA,TRBV7-9,NA,CASSSDSYSNQPQHF,TGTGCCAGCAGCTCGGACAGTTATAGCAATCAGCCCCAGCATTTT
TRBJ2-5,NA,TRBV7-2,TRBD2,CASSLTGTSGRNGETQYF,TGTGCCAGCAGCCTCACCGGGACTAGCGGGAGAAATGGAGAGACCCAGTACTTC
TRBJ1-3,NA,TRBV10-3,NA,CAIGAEARLSGNTIYF,TGTGCCATCGGAGCGGAGGCACGGCTCTCTGGAAACACCATATATTTT
TRBJ1-4,NA,TRBV4-1,NA,CASSQEISLGGELFF,TGCGCCAGCAGCCAAGAGATCAGTCTAGGGGGGGAACTGTTTTTT
TRBJ2-7,NA,TRBV18,TRBD2,CASSPVLGLAGTTAYEQYF,TGTGCCAGCTCACCAGTATTGGGACTAGCGGGAACTACTGCATACGAGCAGTACTTC
TRBJ2-7,NA,TRBV28,TRBD2,CASRKTSGGLYEQYF,TGTGCCAGCAGAAAGACTAGCGGGGGACTCTACGAGCAGTACTTC
TRBJ2-7,once,TRBV28,NA,CASSFPHNSYEQYF,TGTGCCAGCAGTTTCCCCCACAACTCCTACGAGCAGTACTTC
TRBJ2-7,NA,TRBV21-1,NA,CASSKEGQRAYEQYF,TGTGCCAGCAGCAAAGAGGGACAGCGAGCCTACGAGCAGTACTTC
TRBJ2-1,NA,TRBV29-1,TRBD1,CSVVGTGFANEQFF,TGCAGCGTTGTTGGGACAGGGTTTGCCAATGAGCAGTTCTTC
TRBJ2-7,once,TRBV6-6,NA,CASSYVQGSSYEQYF,TGTGCCAGCAGTTACGTACAGGGCAGCTCCTACGAGCAGTACTTC
TRBJ1-5,NA,TRBV21-1,NA,CASSKVITQYQPQHF,TGTGCCAGCAGCAAAGTAATAACACAGTATCAGCCCCAGCATTTT
TRBJ2-7,NA,TRBV18,TRBD1,CASSPLGQHPYEQYF,TGTGCCAGCTCACCGTTGGGACAGCATCCCTACGAGCAGTACTTC
TRBJ2-7,NA,TRBV28,TRBD2,CASSLTSGRAQGYF,TGTGCCAGCAGTTTGACTAGCGGGAGGGCCCAGGGGTACTTC
TRBJ1-1,NA,TRBV10-3,TRBD1,CAIRNRGEDTEAFF,TGTGCCATCAGAAACAGGGGGGAGGACACTGAAGCTTTCTTT
TRBJ2-3,NA,TRBV11-3,TRBD2,CASSPGLAGGLKDTQYF,TGTGCCAGCTCTCCGGGACTAGCGGGAGGCCTTAAAGATACGCAGTATTTT
TRBJ2-1,NA,TRBV9,TRBD2,CASSVEVGRAYNEQFF,TGTGCCAGCAGCGTAGAGGTAGGGAGGGCCTACAATGAGCAGTTCTTC
TRBJ1-1,NA,TRBV28,TRBD1,CASSSLTGGTEAFF,TGTGCCAGCAGTTCACTGACAGGGGGGACTGAAGCTTTCTTT
TRBJ2-7,NA,TRBV5-4,NA,CASSPGERSSYEQYF,TGTGCCAGCAGCCCAGGAGAGCGGAGCTCCTACGAGCAGTACTTC
TRBJ2-1,NA,TRBV9,TRBD2,CASSVYGTSGNEQFF,TGTGCCAGCAGCGTGTACGGGACTAGCGGGAATGAGCAGTTCTTC
TRBJ2-4,NA,TRBV27,NA,CASRTGAKNIQYF,TGTGCCAGCCGCACAGGGGCCAAAAACATTCAGTACTTC
TRBJ2-5,NA,TRBV9,NA,CASSVRSRGETQYF,TGTGCCAGCAGCGTAAGGAGTCGAGGAGAGACCCAGTACTTC
TRBJ2-3,NA,TRBV14,TRBD2,CASSQLPGLAGAGGTDTQYF,TGTGCCAGCAGCCAGCTTCCGGGACTAGCGGGAGCGGGAGGCACAGATACGCAGTATTTT
TRBJ1-2,NA,TRBV28,NA,CASSLRGGDPSNYGYTF,TGTGCCAGCAGTTTACGGGGGGGGGACCCAAGCAATTATGGCTACACCTTC
TRBJ2-7,few,TRBV5-6,NA,CASSLPWGGDEQYF,TGTGCCAGCAGCTTGCCGTGGGGAGGTGACGAGCAGTACTTC
TRBJ2-2,NA,TRBV7-3,NA,CASSPTLQGTGELFF,TGTGCCAGCAGCCCGACACTACAGGGTACCGGGGAGCTGTTTTTT
TRBJ2-1,NA,TRBV7-9,NA,CASSPRWQASAGGEQFF,TGTGCCAGCAGCCCCCGTTGGCAAGCCTCCGCCGGCGGTGAGCAGTTCTTC
TRBJ1-4,NA,TRBV4-3,NA,CASSQDRGEPNEKLFF,TGCGCCAGCAGCCAAGATCGGGGAGAGCCGAATGAAAAACTGTTTTTT
TRBJ2-1,NA,TRBV9,NA,CASSVEGFEQFF,TGTGCCAGCAGCGTAGAGGGGTTTGAGCAGTTCTTC
TRBJ2-2,NA,TRBV5-1,NA,CASSLGRTGELFF,TGCGCCAGCAGCTTGGGTCGCACCGGGGAGCTGTTTTTT
TRBJ1-3,NA,TRBV7-2,NA,CASSLRPLGDSGNTIYF,TGTGCCAGCAGCTTACGACCTCTGGGCGATTCTGGAAACACCATATATTTT
TRBJ1-5,NA,TRBV7-9,NA,CASSFGDQPQHF,TGTGCCAGCAGCTTCGGGGATCAGCCCCAGCATTTT
TRBJ1-1,few,TRBV29-1,TRBD1,CSSTKRQGPGTEAFF,TGCAGCTCCACTAAAAGACAGGGCCCAGGGACTGAAGCTTTCTTT
TRBJ2-2,NA,TRBV9,TRBD2,CASSTYSSGTGELFF,TGTGCCAGCAGTACCTATTCTAGCGGAACCGGGGAGCTGTTTTTT
TRBJ2-7,once,TRBV10-3,TRBD2,CAISETSGSYEQYF,TGTGCCATCAGTGAAACTAGCGGGAGCTACGAGCAGTACTTC
TRBJ1-4,NA,TRBV4-1,NA,CASSQGGDLNEKLFF,TGCGCCAGCAGCCAAGGGGGGGACTTAAATGAAAAACTGTTTTTT
TRBJ1-4,NA,TRBV5-6,NA,CASSLVVESGGEKLFF,TGTGCCAGCAGCTTGGTTGTCGAATCTGGCGGGGAAAAACTGTTTTTT
TRBJ1-4,NA,TRBV4-3,NA,CASSQTHTGTKREKLFF,TGCGCCAGCAGCCAAACTCACACCGGGACAAAGCGGGAGAAACTGTTTTTT
TRBJ2-7,NA,TRBV11-3,TRBD2,CASSLAGGSYEQYF,TGTGCCAGCAGCCTAGCGGGAGGCTCCTACGAGCAGTACTTC
TRBJ2-3,NA,TRBV7-2,NA,CASSLGLFPDTQYF,TGTGCCAGCAGCCTTGGACTATTTCCGGATACGCAGTATTTT